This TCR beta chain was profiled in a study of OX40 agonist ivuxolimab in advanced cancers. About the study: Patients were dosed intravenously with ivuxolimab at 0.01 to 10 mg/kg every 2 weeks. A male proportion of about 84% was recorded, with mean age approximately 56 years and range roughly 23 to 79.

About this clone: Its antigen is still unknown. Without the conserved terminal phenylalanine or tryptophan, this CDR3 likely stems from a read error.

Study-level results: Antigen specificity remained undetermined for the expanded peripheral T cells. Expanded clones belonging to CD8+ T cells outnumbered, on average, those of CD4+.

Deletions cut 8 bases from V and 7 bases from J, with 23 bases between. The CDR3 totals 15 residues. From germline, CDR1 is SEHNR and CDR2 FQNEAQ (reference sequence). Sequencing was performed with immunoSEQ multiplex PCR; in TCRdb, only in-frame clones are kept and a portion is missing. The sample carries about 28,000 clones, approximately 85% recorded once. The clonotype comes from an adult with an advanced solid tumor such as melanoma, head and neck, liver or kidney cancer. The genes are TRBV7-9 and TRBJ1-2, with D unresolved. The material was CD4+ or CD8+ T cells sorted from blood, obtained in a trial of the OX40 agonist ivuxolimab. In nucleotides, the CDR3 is TGTGCCAGCGCTCCACCGGGCGCCATTGCGGGTGGCTACACCCTC. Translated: CASAPPGAIAGGYTL.